The source of this TCR beta chain is a study of radiotherapy plus CTLA-4 blockade in lung cancer. Whole-study context: Of all patients, approximately 19% responded objectively and 25% to 40% showed disease control. Whole-study findings and limits: Early blood T cell clone changes and increased post-radiation serum interferon-beta were reportedly the strongest response predictors. In blood, TCR clones derived from the tumor expanded after radiotherapy plus ipilimumab.

Patients with chemo-refractory metastatic non-small-cell lung cancer received focal radiation plus CTLA-4 blockade with ipilimumab. Losses at the gene ends were 2 bases for V and 1 base for J; bases not matched to a gene: 2. Germline assignment: CDR1 LNHDA and CDR2 SQIVND (reference sequence). The CDR3 runs 15 residues. The repertoire was sequenced with immunoSEQ multiplex PCR; TCRdb's copy has only in-frame clones and lacks some. The table lists around 55,000 clones, around four fifths of them singletons. Of note for this clone: Its antigen is still unknown.

Material: peripheral blood, obtained from a patient treated with radiotherapy plus ipilimumab. This chain uses TRBV19 with TRBJ2-5, with 9 bases matching TRBD2. This TCR was sampled from a human donor with non-small cell lung cancer whose response to radiotherapy plus ipilimumab could not be evaluated. The chain's CDR3 is CASSILAGSQETQYF. DNA of the CDR3: TGTGCCAGTAGTATACTAGCGGGAAGCCAAGAGACCCAGTACTTC.